This T cell receptor beta chain was identified in a study of glioma-infiltrating T cells after dendritic cell vaccination. Study-level information: Samples are from glioblastoma patients in Phase I and II dendritic cell vaccine trials.

Whole-study findings and limits: No direct clonality-survival link was found; a diverse polyclonal response may matter. The cohort had few patients with full blood and tumor sets.

Concerning this clone: Antigen specificity is unknown.

Some clones are missing from TCRdb's copy, which holds only in-frame ones; the method was immunoSEQ multiplex PCR. The data contain roughly 80,000 clones, around 90% of them seen just once; the ten biggest clones take up roughly 3.2%. This sequence originates from a human donor with glioblastoma. Material: blood, obtained before dendritic cell vaccination.

CDR3 loop: CASSWVSANQETQYF. The CDR3 DNA sequence: TGTGCCAGCAGTTGGGTTAGCGCGAACCAAGAGACCCAGTACTTC. The chain employs TRBV28 and TRBJ2-5, with D possibly TRBD2 on 5 matching bases. This CDR3 is 15 amino acids long. The V end was cut by 4 bases, the J end by 0 bases, with 12 bases between. Germline assignment: CDR1 MDHEN and CDR2 SYDVKM.